This is a list of T cell receptor beta chains from one sample in a study of cytomegalovirus exposure and HLA in healthy donors. TCRdb's copy holds only in-frame clones and misses some; the assay was immunoSEQ multiplex PCR. Of 90,000 to 110,000 clones in the sample, approximately 16% are singletons; the top ten hold 0.83%. Sequenced input: PBMCs. The receptors stem from a female donor in good health and CMV-seronegative. CDR3s include the opening cysteine and the closing phenylalanine or tryptophan. Each record gives: V gene, clone size, J gene, D gene, CDR3 protein, CDR3 DNA. D genes are given only for firm matches. Clone size is shown for a subset of rows, as once, few, many or a class of expanded clone.

>TRBV7-9|few|TRBJ2-7|.
CASSLMIGGPGEQYF
TGTGCCAGCAGCTTAATGATCGGAGGTCCAGGAGAGCAGTACTTC
>TRBV30|few|TRBJ1-1|.
CAWSANPGWSTEAFF
TGTGCCTGGAGTGCCAACCCAGGGTGGAGCACTGAAGCTTTCTTT
>TRBV28|few|TRBJ2-4|TRBD1
CASSLFPGTEYF
TGTGCCAGCAGTTTATTTCCCGGGACAGAGTACTTC
>TRBV6-6|.|TRBJ1-4|.
CASTPSSYGGNEKLFF
TGTGCCAGCACACCAAGCAGTTACGGCGGCAATGAAAAACTGTTTTTT
>TRBV5-1|.|TRBJ2-3|TRBD1
CASSRGQGGSTDTQYF
TGCGCCAGCAGCCGTGGACAGGGAGGTAGCACAGATACGCAGTATTTT
>TRBV9|.|TRBJ2-2|TRBD1
CASSAVIGTDPPGELFF
TGTGCCAGCAGCGCCGTAATTGGGACAGATCCCCCCGGGGAGCTGTTTTTT
>TRBV5-1|few|TRBJ2-5|TRBD1
CASNRQGRKEETQYF
TGCGCCAGCAATCGACAGGGGAGGAAGGAAGAGACCCAGTACTTC
>TRBV9|.|TRBJ2-3|TRBD2
CASSVDWAGVTDTQYF
TGTGCCAGCAGCGTAGATTGGGCGGGGGTCACAGATACGCAGTATTTT
>TRBV5-1|.|TRBJ2-2|.
CASSLGPSTGELFF
TGCGCCAGCAGCTTGGGGCCCTCCACCGGGGAGCTGTTTTTT
>TRBV28|.|TRBJ2-1|TRBD2
CASRSSPGLAGGPSHEQFF
TGTGCCAGCAGGTCATCCCCGGGACTAGCGGGAGGGCCTAGCCATGAGCAGTTCTTC
>TRBV7-9|few|TRBJ1-1|.
CASSLAEAGNTEAFF
TGTGCCAGCAGCTTAGCGGAGGCAGGGAACACTGAAGCTTTCTTT
>TRBV19|.|TRBJ1-6|.
CASSIWTVDSPLHF
TGTGCCAGTAGTATATGGACAGTAGATTCACCCCTCCACTTT
>TRBV28|.|TRBJ2-5|TRBD1
CASSFSRQGWETQYF
TGTGCCAGCAGTTTCTCGAGACAGGGATGGGAGACCCAGTACTTC
>TRBV5-1|.|TRBJ2-7|.
CASSSGTLTYEQYF
TGCGCCAGCAGCTCGGGGACACTGACCTACGAGCAGTACTTC
>TRBV7-9|.|TRBJ2-1|TRBD1
CASRTGLALGGHNEQFF
TGTGCCAGCAGGACAGGGCTAGCCCTAGGAGGCCACAATGAGCAGTTCTTC
>TRBV5-4|few|TRBJ1-1|.
CASSSARRDTEAFF
TGTGCCAGCAGTTCGGCCCGGAGGGACACTGAAGCTTTCTTT
>TRBV29-1|many|TRBJ2-2|.
CSVEGTTNTGELFF
TGCAGCGTTGAAGGAACAACGAACACCGGGGAGCTGTTTTTT
>TRBV6-5|few|TRBJ2-7|.
CASSYFGGESYEQYF
TGTGCCAGCAGTTACTTCGGAGGGGAATCCTACGAGCAGTACTTC
>TRBV4-1|.|TRBJ1-1|TRBD1
CASSQVSGTEMNTEAFF
TGCGCCAGCAGCCAAGTTTCTGGGACAGAGATGAACACTGAAGCTTTCTTT
>TRBV15|few|TRBJ2-7|TRBD1
CATSRDWERGPIYEQYF
TGTGCCACCAGCAGAGATTGGGAAAGGGGGCCGATTTACGAGCAGTACTTC
>TRBV19|.|TRBJ2-3|TRBD1
CASSLSGGQGPVTDTQYF
TGTGCCAGTAGTCTCTCAGGGGGCCAGGGTCCCGTCACAGATACGCAGTATTTT
>TRBV30|few|TRBJ1-2|.
CAWSVRLNYGYTF
TGTGCCTGGAGTGTCCGGTTGAACTATGGCTACACCTTC
>TRBV4-2|few|TRBJ2-1|TRBD2
CASSQTSGVYNEQFF
TGTGCCAGCAGCCAGACTAGCGGGGTTTACAATGAGCAGTTCTTC
>TRBV18|.|TRBJ1-1|TRBD1
CASSRGTGAMNTEAFF
TGTGCCAGCTCACGAGGGACAGGGGCAATGAACACTGAAGCTTTCTTT
>TRBV2|few|TRBJ2-2|.
CASKISENTGELFF
TGTGCCAGCAAAATTAGCGAGAACACCGGGGAGCTGTTTTTT
>TRBV6-1|.|TRBJ2-1|.
CASGARTDPYNEQFF
TGTGCCAGCGGAGCAAGGACAGACCCCTACAATGAGCAGTTCTTC
>TRBV2|.|TRBJ2-5|TRBD2
CASSGTGLPQETQYF
TGTGCCAGCAGCGGAACGGGACTACCCCAAGAGACCCAGTACTTC
>TRBV6-4|.|TRBJ2-5|.
CASSLVAGQPQETQYF
TGTGCCAGCAGCCTCGTAGCGGGACAGCCTCAAGAGACCCAGTACTTC